The clone carrying this TCR beta chain was observed once. Its specificity is unknown. TCRdb keeps only in-frame clones here, not all; method: immunoSEQ multiplex PCR. The sample yields 20,000 or so clones, approximately 88% seen once. This sample was taken from a study of a mutant IDH1 vaccine in newly diagnosed glioma. Overall study: Patients began vaccination 4-6 weeks after radiotherapy alone, or with temozolomide cycles.

Regarding time point: week 47, end of study. The content of each vaccine dose was 300 ug of mutant IDH1 20-mer peptide, and topical imiquimod accompanied it. The input for sequencing was PBMCs, taken from a glioma patient whose treatment included an IDH1 peptide vaccine. This clonotype was obtained from a man between 35 and 55 years old with glioma.

DNA of the CDR3: TGTGCCAGCAGTATCTCTAGCGTGACAGCGACCCAGTACTTC. It specifies CASSISSVTATQYF. The V gene is TRBV6-6, the J gene TRBJ2-5; D perhaps matches TRBD2 (6 bases). Trimming cost V 5 bases and J 7 bases, with 17 bases left between them. Germline-derived CDR1 and CDR2 are MNHNY and SVGAGI (reference sequence). There are 14 residues in the CDR3.